Following are 5 T cell receptor beta chains from one sample sequenced in a study of CD8 T cells in ankylosing spondylitis (TCRdb year 2017). What the research found in general, with its limitations: Blood from ankylosing spondylitis patients appeared to be characterized by a TCR beta motif composed of 7 to 9 highly homologous amino acid variants.

Receptor libraries were prepared by 5' RACE. The listed sequencing device is Illumina HiSeq 2500. Starting from the raw public reads, TCRdb applied fastp trimming at Q25, assembled clones with MiXCR and retained in-frame beta chains. CDR3 protein duplicates are merged, each entry listing the most common genes and DNA. Present in this sample are 350,000 to 450,000 distinct CDR3 sequences, roughly a quarter of which were seen just once. 0.89% of the sample goes to the ten largest clones. These TCRs' antigens remain unknown. Sequencing was done on a sample of blood, either unsorted or a sorted T cell fraction (not recorded which). The source is a male donor with ankylosing spondylitis.

The table lists this clonotype with a few counts. The V call is TRBV7-9, the J call TRBJ2-1, with D unclear. There are 12 residues in the CDR3. Germline-derived CDR1 and CDR2 are SEHNR and FQNEAQ (reference sequence). Trimming stripped 1 base from V and 12 bases from J, with 10 bases between. CDR3 DNA: TGTGCCAGCAGCTTAGTATCCGAGTGGCAGTTCTTC. It yields the protein CASSLVSEWQFF.

This clonotype has only a few counts. The chain joins TRBV18 to TRBJ2-1; maybe TRBD1 (6 bases). Germline-derived CDR1 and CDR2 are KGHSH and LQKENI. Trimming took 4 bases from V and 7 from J, leaving 11 bases between them. The CDR3 is 13 residues long. The CDR3 protein is CASSLNTGNEQFF. The CDR3 coding sequence is TGTGCCAGCTCACTTAACACAGGGAATGAGCAGTTCTTC.

The CDR3: CASTPGQPNSNQPQHF. In DNA, the CDR3 is TGTGCCAGCACCCCGGGACAGCCAAATAGCAATCAGCCCCAGCATTTT. This chain joins TRBV7-2 and TRBJ1-5, with TRBD1 identical over 7 bases. The V gene's germline CDR1 is SGHTA and CDR2 FQGNSA. Losses at the gene ends were 7 bases for V and 0 bases for J; bases not matched to a gene: 9. This CDR3 has 16 residues.

The V gene is TRBV5-6, the J gene TRBJ1-5; D is ambiguous. Germline V gives CDR1 SGHDT, CDR2 YYEEEE. Trimming took 4 bases from V and 4 from J, leaving 6 bases between them. CDR3 length: 12 amino acids. CDR3 region: CASSNLNQPQHF. DNA of the CDR3: TGTGCCAGCAGCAATCTGAATCAGCCCCAGCATTTT.

J is TRBJ2-3 and V is TRBV7-9, with 11 nucleotides matching TRBD2. J lost 9 bases, V lost 5 bases, and 4 bases had no gene match. Germline V gene lookup returns CDR1 SEHNR and CDR2 FQNEAQ (reference sequence). This CDR3 region has 13 residues. CDR3: CASSPLAGGTQYF. CDR3 in DNA: TGTGCCAGCAGCCCGCTAGCGGGGGGAACGCAGTATTTT.